Presented here are 2 T cell receptor beta chains from one specimen sequenced in a study of STAT3 mutations in large granular lymphocyte leukemia. Study-wide points: In T-cell large granular lymphocyte leukemia, about half of patients showed multiple immunodominant subclonotypes.

TCRdb's copy holds only in-frame clones and misses some; the assay was immunoSEQ multiplex PCR. The data hold approximately 8,000 clones, with 91% observed a single time. Their antigen targets remain unknown. The sequencing input was peripheral blood mononuclear cells. The receptors derive from a man aged 50-60 years with T-cell large granular lymphocyte leukemia. Some clones in this sample may be carry-over from other donors' samples.

J is TRBJ1-4 and V is TRBV7-9, with D perhaps matching TRBD1 (5 bases). Germline V gene sequence: CDR1 SEHNR, CDR2 FQNEAQ (reference sequence). The CDR3 has 14 amino acids. The V gene lost 5 bases and the J gene lost 8 bases, with 15 bases spanning the gap. The CDR3 protein is CASSPSPGGEKLFF. CDR3 coding DNA: TGTGCCAGCAGCCCCTCCCCTGGGGGAGAAAAACTGTTTTTT.

In the case of this clone: The sample contains more than one DNA sequence encoding this CDR3. The chain uses TRBV6-5 and TRBJ2-7, with D possibly being TRBD1 (5 bases). Trimming pared 2 bases from V and 0 bases from J, leaving 11 bases between. This CDR3 has 15 residues. From germline, CDR1 is MNHEY and CDR2 SVGAGI. Here the CDR3 reads CASSYVQGSSYEQYF. For the CDR3, the DNA is TGTGCCAGCAGTTACGTCCAGGGATCCTCCTACGAGCAGTACTTC.